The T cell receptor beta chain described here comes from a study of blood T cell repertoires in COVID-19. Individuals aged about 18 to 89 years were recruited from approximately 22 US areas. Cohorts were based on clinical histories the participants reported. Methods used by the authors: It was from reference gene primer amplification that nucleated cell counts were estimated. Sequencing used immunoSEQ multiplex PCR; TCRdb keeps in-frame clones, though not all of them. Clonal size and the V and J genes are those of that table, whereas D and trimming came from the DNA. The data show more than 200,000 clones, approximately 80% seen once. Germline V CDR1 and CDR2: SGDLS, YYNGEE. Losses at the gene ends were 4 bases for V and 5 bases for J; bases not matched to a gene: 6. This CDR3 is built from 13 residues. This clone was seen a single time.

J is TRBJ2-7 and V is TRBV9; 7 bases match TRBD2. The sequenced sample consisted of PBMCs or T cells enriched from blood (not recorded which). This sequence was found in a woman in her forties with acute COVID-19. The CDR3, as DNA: TGTGCCAGCAGCACCCGACTAGCAAACGAGCAGTACTTC. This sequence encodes CASSTRLANEQYF.